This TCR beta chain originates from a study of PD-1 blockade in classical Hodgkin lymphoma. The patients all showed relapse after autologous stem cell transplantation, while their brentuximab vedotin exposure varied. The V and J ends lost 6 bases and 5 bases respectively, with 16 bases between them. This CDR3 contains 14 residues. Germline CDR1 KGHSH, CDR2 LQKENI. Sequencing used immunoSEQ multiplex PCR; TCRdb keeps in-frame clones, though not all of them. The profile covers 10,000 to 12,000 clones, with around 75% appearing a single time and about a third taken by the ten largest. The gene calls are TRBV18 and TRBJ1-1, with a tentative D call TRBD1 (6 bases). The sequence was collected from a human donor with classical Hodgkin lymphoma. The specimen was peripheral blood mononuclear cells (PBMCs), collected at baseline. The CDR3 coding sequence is TGTGCCAGCTCTCTGTGGGGGGCGCGTACTGAAGCTTTCTTT. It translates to CASSLWGARTEAFF. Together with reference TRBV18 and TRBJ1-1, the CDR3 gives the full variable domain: NAGVMQNPRHLVRRRGQEARLRCSPMKGHSHVYWYRQLPEEGLKFMVYLQKENIIDESGMPKERFSAEFPKEGPSILRIQQVVRGDSAAYFCASSLWGARTEAFFGQGTRLTVV.